The text below deals with one T cell receptor beta chain. This clone came up a few times. It has no known antigen specificity. It has no much larger one-base neighbor in the sample; base qualities were not kept. Lesional scalp punch biopsies and peripheral blood were collected from alopecia areata patients. PBMCs were isolated by density centrifugation and stained for CD3, CD4 and CD8, and CD4+ and CD8+ T cells were sorted on a FACSAria. Alopecia areata patients who were not treated were recruited through a multicenter biomarker study. For 4 to 6 biomarker-study patients, blood CD8+ T cells were further sorted into NKG2D-low and NKG2D-high fractions. This sample is drawn from a study of CD8+ T cells in alopecia areata (dated by TCRdb to 2016 to 2019). Concerning the study at large: In both human patients and the C3H/HeJ mouse model, the study applied high-throughput TCRbeta sequencing to look at T cell clonal expansion in alopecia areata. Human TCRbeta sequencing covered scalp tissue and sorted CD4+ and CD8+ peripheral blood T cells from patchy and totalis/universalis alopecia areata patients and healthy controls. Scalp clonality was compared across normal scalp (n=4), patchy alopecia areata scalp (n=8), and alopecia totalis/universalis scalp (n=8). RNA was extracted with the PAXgene miRNA kit for fixed scalp, the miRNeasy kit for PBMCs, and the RNeasy kit for mouse skin. TCRbeta CDR3 regions were amplified by immunoSEQ multiplex PCR using 35 Vbeta forward and 13 Jbeta reverse primers. Study-wide findings and limitations: Compared with normal scalp, lesional scalp, particularly in alopecia totalis/universalis, had higher clonality and more expanded CD8+ clones, which suggests antigenic drive. Scalp TCR repertoire analysis is complicated because resident alphabeta T cells in normal human skin are also sequenced, whereas mouse skin is dominated by gammadelta T cells. Shared TCR sequences between patients were less evident than in mice, which may be partly attributable to HLA diversity in the patient population.

According to the germline V gene, CDR1 reads SQVTM and CDR2 reads ANQGSEA. There are 13 amino acids in the CDR3, from cysteine to phenylalanine inclusive. Only the CDR3 portion is preserved as DNA: 39 bases, with reading frame beginning at the first base. The V end loses 3 bases and the J end loses 1 base, and a stretch of 9 bases separates them. The library was generated by the immunoSEQ multiplex PCR assay. RNA was extracted from all samples and reverse transcribed into cDNA, which served as template for TCR sequencing. First-strand cDNA was synthesized using SuperScript III with a 2:1 mix of oligo-dT and random hexamers. Amplification bias was assessed with a synthetic immune receptor repertoire, and residual bias was removed computationally. Under the source paper's analysis protocol: Raw reads were preprocessed to remove errors, and CDR3 was defined according to IMGT conventions as the region from the conserved cysteine to phenylalanine. Clonality was computed as 1 minus the Shannon entropy, with the entropy normalized by log2 of the number of productive unique TCRs. Whether each scalp clone was CD4 or CD8 was inferred by checking scalp TCRbeta sequences against the CD4 and CD8 repertoires from sorted blood. TCRdb obtained this table from immuneACCESS and retained in-frame rearrangements with V and J assigned. These tables miss some clones; where compared with another copy, unresolved V genes account for less than half of the shortfall, and the remainder is unexplained. D and trimming come from the DNA, and the V and J calls and clone size come from that table. In this sample the table shows about 64,000 clones, about 40% of which occur a single time. Of the sample, roughly half falls within the top ten clones.

This receptor chain uses TRBV29-1 and TRBJ2-5; no D gene can be assigned with confidence. The sequence was obtained from a human donor with alopecia areata. Sequencing was carried out using NKG2D-low CD8+ T cells sorted from blood. The cell subset or site tag for this specimen amounts to: sorted CD8+ NKG2D-low blood T cells. The nucleotide sequence is given as TGCAGCGTTGACGGGCAAATCCAAGAGACCCAGTACTTC. This codes for CSVDGQIQETQYF.